This T cell receptor (beta chain) was profiled in a study of shared clonotypes between healthy human individuals (dated by TCRdb to the early 2020s). Background on the whole study: The cohort comprised two women and a few men aged 18 to 49 years. For each donor, three plates each were used for CD4 naive and CD4 memory, two plates were used for CD8 naive, and one plate was used for CD8 memory. The study deeply sequenced blood TCR repertoires of five healthy adults to estimate repertoire size and the extent of clonotype sharing between individuals. Different laboratories and diverse techniques were used to prepare libraries and sequence TCR repertoires, to increase sequencing depth and limit assay-specific biases. Each donor's leukapheresis produced roughly between roughly 0.94 and 9.5 billion PBMCs. Results and caveats for the whole study, not just this receptor: Because the study included a small number of donors, the genetic and exposure-history diversity represented was limited. Sampling was limited to blood, and TCR repertoires in tissue likely differ from TCR repertoires in blood. Clonotypes shared by all four sorted-subset donors showed higher generation probabilities than non-shared clonotypes. Sharing across four donors was observed for approximately 5% of naive CD4, over 3% of naive CD8, 2.3% of memory CD4, and over 0.3% of memory CD8 clonotypes. Estimated clonotype richness was generally larger for naive than for memory subsets. Even with the large sequencing depth, rarefaction of the sorted-subset datasets indicated that sequencing was incomplete. Based on pairwise subsampling, the degree of clonotype sharing among donors was expected to be affected by sequencing depth.

Concerning this clone: No antigen is known for it. Base qualities were left out, and no much larger clone turns up one base away.

TCR CDR3 regions were amplified from genomic DNA by multiplex PCR using the deep immunoSEQ assay. Genomic DNA extracted from each cell subset was distributed evenly over all wells of several immunoSEQ 96-well plates, and each plate served as one replicate. For sorted subsets, each replicate PCR was loaded with 200 to 250 ng genomic DNA, equivalent to some 27,000 T cell genomes. Purified libraries were measured with a Qubit 3.0 fluorometer, size-checked on a Bioanalyzer 2100, and measured again with the KAPA Library Quantification kit. Every immunoSEQ 96-well plate was sequenced on a dedicated single-read 150-cycle Illumina NextSeq 550 flow cell. The original pipeline was this. Because the immunoSEQ output included only junctional sequences and no quality scores, the filtering could not be the same as the filtering used for full-length reads. To assign V/J genes and CDR3, sequences were annotated against IMGT germline references using PyIR, a Python wrapper for IgBLAST v1.9. Reads with weak V/J assignments (E-value above 1e-6), missing CDR3, stop codons, out-of-frame junctions, or ambiguous translated residues were removed. A V3J clonotype was defined by an identical inferred V gene, J gene, and CDR3 amino acid sequence. Percentage overlap between repertoires was computed as shared unique clonotypes divided by the size of the smaller repertoire. RTK rarefaction, the Chao1 estimator, and Recon v2.1 estimates of unobserved clonotypes were used to assess repertoire richness. For all TCRbeta clonotypes obtained by the gDNA method from a few donors, generation probabilities were computed with OLGA. Held by TCRdb, this immuneACCESS table contains in-frame sequences only and omits some clones. Under half of the omission traces to an unresolved V gene where checked; the cause of the rest is unknown. V, J and clone size reflect that table, while D and trimming were determined from the DNA. Recorded for this sample are 700,000 to 950,000 clones; about 96% of them occurred a single time. Under 0.3% of the sample is in the top ten clones.

CD8 naive samples were obtained by positive selection for CCR7 among CD45RO-negative cells, yielding a CD45RA+CCR7+ population from which TemRA cells were excluded. Donors were healthy HIV-negative adults with no recently reported acute infections or vaccinations. Every donor was a Caucasian adult living in Nashville, Tennessee, USA. After blood collection by leukapheresis, PBMCs were isolated using Ficoll-Histopaque density gradient centrifugation and then cryopreserved in the vapor phase of liquid nitrogen. Analytical flow cytometry was used to check the purity and quantity of each magnetically sorted T cell population. Genomic DNA was isolated from each sorted fraction and quantified by UV absorbance on a Nanodrop 2000c. Between the V and J ends, shortened by 6 bases and 4 bases respectively, the junction contains 13 bases. The germline V gene encodes CDR1 MNHEY and CDR2 SMNVEV (reference sequence). Reading from cysteine to phenylalanine, the CDR3 counts 13 amino acids. The read is trimmed to its CDR3 DNA, 39 bases read in frame from base 1.

The source material was naive CD8+ T cells sorted from blood. The cell subset or site label for this specimen denotes: CD45RA+CCR7+. This receptor chain uses TRBV27 and TRBJ2-7, with the D gene not clear enough to name. The source of this sequence is a man aged 25 to 40 in good health. The nucleotide sequence is given as TGTGCCAGCAGCCCTGGGATGTCTTACGAGCAGTACTTC. It translates as CASSPGMSYEQYF.